The 14 T cell receptor beta chains below come from one sample, sequenced in a study of blood T cell repertoires in COVID-19. Using immunoSEQ multiplex PCR, the repertoire was profiled, and TCRdb retains in-frame clones only, with some absent. The sample records about 310,000 clones, 80% to 90% being singletons. Material: PBMCs or T cells enriched from blood (not recorded which). These receptors originate from a man younger than 40 who had recovered from COVID-19.

A note on this clone: This CDR3 is also generated by other DNA sequences in the sample. V usage is TRBV5-1 and J usage is TRBJ2-3; 8 bases are a match to TRBD2. The CDR3 runs to 17 residues. Losses at the gene ends were 0 bases for V and 4 bases for J; bases not matched to a gene: 10. Germline values: CDR1 SGHRS, CDR2 YFSETQ. Written as DNA, the CDR3 is TGCGCCAGCAGCTTGGGGGACCGGGGGCGGGGGGCAGATACGCAGTATTTT. Its protein product is CASSLGDRGRGADTQYF.

This chain links TRBV27 with TRBJ2-1; 8 positions match TRBD1. This CDR3 region has 12 residues. Looked up from germline, CDR1 is MNHEY and CDR2 is SMNVEV (reference sequence). J lost 12 bases, V lost 4 bases, and 5 bases had no gene match. CDR3: CASSSDRVRQFF. The CDR3 DNA follows: TGTGCCAGCAGTTCGGACAGGGTAAGGCAGTTCTTC.

The chain links TRBV6-5 to TRBJ2-7; 11 positions match TRBD1. This CDR3 has 13 residues. Germline lookup yields CDR1 MNHEY and CDR2 SVGAGI. V gave up 2 bases and J gave up 9 bases; unmatched junction bases: 3. CDR3 loop: CASSYGTGGGQYF. The CDR3 nucleotides read TGTGCCAGCAGTTACGGGACAGGGGGGGGGCAGTACTTC.

This CDR3 reads CASTPPDLGRVTDTQYF. The CDR3 nucleotides read TGTGCCAGCACTCCCCCCGATTTGGGGCGAGTCACAGATACGCAGTATTTT. This rearrangement joins TRBV2 to TRBJ2-3; D is perhaps TRBD1 (5 bases). CDR1 SNHLY and CDR2 FYNNEI come from the germline V gene. CDR3 length equals 17 residues. V shed 7 bases and J shed 2 bases, with 22 bases lying between them.

The table lists this clone with many counts. The chain recombines TRBV30 with TRBJ2-2; 8 positions agree with TRBD1. CDR1 is GTSNPN, CDR2 SVGIG, per germline (reference sequence). This CDR3 is 14 amino acids long. V lost 7 bases and J lost 7; bases outside the gene matches: 11. The CDR3 here is CAFTGGLASGELFF. The CDR3 coding sequence is TGTGCCTTCACAGGGGGATTGGCGAGCGGGGAGCTGTTTTTT.

This clone appeared a single time. V is TRBV25-1 and J is TRBJ2-5; 9 positions agree with TRBD1. The germline CDR1 and CDR2 sequences are MGHDK and SYGVNS. The junction had 4 bases not matched to a gene; V was cut back by 5 bases and J by 3 bases. The CDR3 is 14 residues long. The CDR3, as DNA: TGTGCCAGCAGTTCCCGGGACAGGGAAGAGACCCAGTACTTC. It translates to CASSSRDREETQYF.

V is TRBV7-2 and J is TRBJ1-4; 7 positions match TRBD1. The CDR3 loop spans 15 amino acids. Trimming cost V 3 bases and J 7 bases; bases outside gene matches: 8. Germline lookup yields CDR1 SGHTA and CDR2 FQGNSA. The CDR3 nucleotides read TGTGCCAGCAGCTTGGGGGACAGAGAGGTTGAAAAACTGTTTTTT. It codes for CASSLGDREVEKLFF. The variable domain in full, with the rest retrieved from reference TRBV7-2 and TRBJ1-4, is GAGVSQSPSNKVTEKGKDVELRCDPISGHTALYWYRQSLGQGLEFLIYFQGNSAPDKSGLPSDRFSAERTGGSVSTLTIQRTQQEDSAVYLCASSLGDREVEKLFFGSGTQLSVL.

The chain combines TRBV19 with TRBJ1-1, with D unclear. This CDR3 is built from 15 residues. The V end was cut by 11 bases, the J end by 1 base, with 20 bases between. Germline CDR1 and CDR2: LNHDA and SQIVND (reference sequence). DNA of the CDR3: TGTGCCGCCTCTCAGTCGGGAGTAACGAACACTGAAGCTTTCTTT. It is translated as CAASQSGVTNTEAFF.

The chain recombines TRBV20-1 with TRBJ2-7; D gene unclear. The CDR3 consists of 14 residues. The germline V and J ends were trimmed by 3 bases and 2 bases, with 14 bases remaining between them. Germline-derived CDR1 and CDR2 are DFQATT and SNEGSKA (reference sequence). CDR3 residues: CSASNIQNPYEQYF. For the CDR3, the DNA is TGCAGTGCTAGTAATATACAGAACCCCTACGAGCAGTACTTC.

The rearrangement links TRBV5-1 to TRBJ2-3; TRBD2 matches 7 bases. This CDR3 is built from 15 residues. CDR1 is SGHRS and CDR2 is YFSETQ in the germline V gene. The V and J ends lost 4 bases and 0 bases, in that order; junction bases with no gene match: 5. DNA for the CDR3: TGCGCCAGCAGCGAAGCGGGGTATAGCACAGATACGCAGTATTTT. The encoded protein is CASSEAGYSTDTQYF.

This sequence joins TRBV28 and TRBJ2-7, with TRBD1 as a possible D gene (6 bases). V was shortened by 7 bases and J by 3 bases, with 13 bases between the two germline ends. CDR3 length: 13 residues. The germline gives CDR1 MDHEN, CDR2 SYDVKM. The CDR3 reads CASIQQGNYEQYF. CDR3 bases: TGTGCCAGCATCCAACAGGGCAACTACGAGCAGTACTTC.

This clone was found a few times. This CDR3 is CASSLAGSGLAGGPPFQETQYF. The CDR3 coding sequence is TGTGCCAGCAGCTTAGCAGGGTCGGGACTAGCGGGGGGCCCTCCCTTTCAAGAGACCCAGTACTTC. This chain joins TRBV7-2 and TRBJ2-5; 15 positions agree with TRBD2. This CDR3 is 22 amino acids long. With 0 bases clipped from V and 2 bases from J, the junction kept 16 bases outside the gene matches. CDR1 is SGHTA and CDR2 is FQGNSA in the germline V gene.

This chain joins TRBV9 and TRBJ1-5; TRBD1 aligns across 9 bases. The CDR3 loop spans 15 amino acids. Per the germline V gene, CDR1 is SGDLS and CDR2 is YYNGEE. V was clipped by 3 bases and J by 3 bases; unmatched bases: 4. CDR3 protein: CASSAGQGINQPQHF. In DNA, the CDR3 is TGTGCCAGCAGCGCGGGACAGGGCATCAATCAGCCCCAGCATTTT.

The chain is built from TRBV5-1 and TRBJ1-6, with 9 nucleotides matching TRBD1. V lost 1 base to trimming and J lost 8 bases; unmatched junction nucleotides: 7. The CDR3 loop spans 16 amino acids. Germline V gene sequence: CDR1 SGHRS, CDR2 YFSETQ. CDR3 region: CASSLLGQGSDSPLHF. In DNA, the CDR3 is TGCGCCAGCAGCTTGTTGGGACAGGGCAGCGATTCACCCCTCCACTTT. The variable domain in full, with the rest retrieved from reference TRBV5-1 and TRBJ1-6, is KAGVTQTPRYLIKTRGQQVTLSCSPISGHRSVSWYQQTPGQGLQFLFEYFSETQRNKGNFPGRFSGRQFSNSRSEMNVSTLELGDSALYLCASSLLGQGSDSPLHFGNGTRLTVT.